These T cell receptor beta chains were read from a single sample in a study of blood T cell repertoires in COVID-19. TCRdb's table, derived via immunoSEQ multiplex PCR, lists solely in-frame clones and lacks some. The sample lists approximately 80,000 clones; 82% were seen once. Source material: peripheral blood. The receptors shown here come from a human donor in a cohort sampled during active COVID-19. Each CDR3 is given with its conserved first and last residue. D genes are given only for firm matches. Only some rows state a clone size, as once, few, many or a class for expanded clones.

v_call,clone_size,j_call,d_call,cdr3_aa,cdr3_nt
TRBV7-9,.,TRBJ1-2,.,CASSLLWGVHGYTF,TGTGCCAGCAGCTTGTTATGGGGAGTCCATGGCTACACCTTC
TRBV24-1,.,TRBJ2-4,TRBD1,CATRAQGALAKNIQYF,TGTGCCACCAGAGCGCAGGGGGCTTTAGCCAAAAACATTCAGTACTTC
TRBV21-1,.,TRBJ2-1,.,CASSRQEPPRAKRNEQFF,TGTGCCAGCAGCCGACAGGAACCCCCACGCGCCAAAAGGAATGAGCAGTTCTTC
TRBV5-1,.,TRBJ2-1,.,CASSLGGINEQFF,TGCGCCAGCAGCTTGGGAGGGATCAATGAGCAGTTCTTC
TRBV19,.,TRBJ2-1,TRBD1,CASTGGFSYNEQFF,TGTGCCAGTACAGGGGGTTTCTCCTACAATGAGCAGTTCTTC
TRBV9,.,TRBJ2-5,TRBD2,CASSVGASGGIQETQYF,TGTGCCAGCAGCGTAGGGGCTAGCGGGGGGATCCAAGAGACCCAGTACTTC
TRBV2,.,TRBJ2-2,TRBD2,CASRELGLANTGELFF,TGTGCCAGCAGGGAGCTGGGACTAGCGAACACCGGGGAGCTGTTTTTT
TRBV3-1/TRBV3-2,few,TRBJ1-2,.,CASSPGGEGYGYTF,TGTGCCAGTTCCCCTGGGGGGGAAGGCTATGGCTACACCTTC
TRBV5-6,.,TRBJ2-4,TRBD2,CASSPTSDKNIQYF,TGTGCCAGCAGCCCTACTAGCGACAAAAACATTCAGTACTTC
TRBV9,.,TRBJ1-1,.,CASRARGNTEAFF,TGTGCCAGCAGGGCCCGGGGGAACACTGAAGCTTTCTTT
TRBV19,.,TRBJ1-2,.,CASSIDRLSGISYGYTF,TGTGCCAGTAGTATAGATCGTCTCTCGGGGATCAGCTATGGCTACACCTTC
TRBV28,.,TRBJ1-3,TRBD1,CASSPGQGGNTIYF,TGTGCCAGCAGCCCGGGACAGGGGGGAAACACCATATATTTT
TRBV19,once,TRBJ2-7,TRBD1,CASSTDRGHEQYF,TGTGCCAGTAGTACGGACAGGGGCCACGAGCAGTACTTC
TRBV5-5,.,TRBJ2-3,.,CASSLEGRGGTDTQYF,TGTGCCAGCAGCTTGGAGGGCAGGGGCGGCACAGATACGCAGTATTTT
TRBV5-1,.,TRBJ1-1,.,CASSLAGQAHTEAFF,TGCGCCAGCAGCTTGGCCGGCCAGGCCCACACTGAAGCTTTCTTT
TRBV13,.,TRBJ2-1,TRBD1,CASSLEDRFSREQFF,TGTGCCAGCAGCTTAGAGGACAGGTTCTCAAGGGAGCAGTTCTTC
TRBV24-1,.,TRBJ2-3,.,CATSDSHSEYTQYF,TGTGCCACCAGTGATTCGCATTCAGAATATACGCAGTATTTT
TRBV7-9,.,TRBJ2-5,TRBD2,CASSLAGGEETQYF,TGTGCCAGCAGCTTAGCCGGGGGGGAGGAGACCCAGTACTTC
TRBV13,.,TRBJ2-5,TRBD2,CASSSGLAVQQETQYF,TGTGCCAGCAGCTCCGGACTAGCGGTACAACAAGAGACCCAGTACTTC
TRBV19,.,TRBJ2-2,.,CASSPRVAENTGELFF,TGTGCCAGTAGTCCCCGAGTAGCGGAGAACACCGGGGAGCTGTTTTTT
TRBV6-6,few,TRBJ1-5,.,CASSPFSNQPQHF,TGTGCCAGCAGTCCCTTTAGCAATCAGCCCCAGCATTTT
TRBV3-1/TRBV3-2,.,TRBJ2-1,.,CASSQDWGVREQFF,TGTGCCAGCAGCCAAGATTGGGGGGTGCGGGAGCAGTTCTTC
TRBV4-1,.,TRBJ2-1,TRBD2,CASSQDIAGALYNEQFF,TGCGCCAGCAGCCAAGATATAGCGGGGGCCCTCTACAATGAGCAGTTCTTC
TRBV6-1,.,TRBJ1-4,.,CASSEVVRGEKLFF,TGTGCCAGCAGTGAAGTGGTTAGGGGCGAAAAACTGTTTTTT
TRBV6-6,once,TRBJ1-2,.,CASSYSDRTNYGYTF,TGTGCCAGCAGTTACTCCGACAGGACTAACTATGGCTACACCTTC
TRBV7-9,.,TRBJ1-6,TRBD1,CASRPTGKNSPLHF,TGTGCCAGCAGGCCGACAGGGAAGAATTCACCCCTCCACTTT
TRBV11-2,.,TRBJ2-5,.,CASSLDRGYQETQYF,TGTGCCAGCAGCTTAGACAGGGGCTACCAAGAGACCCAGTACTTC
TRBV11-3,.,TRBJ2-7,TRBD1,CASSPNRGARQYF,TGTGCCAGCAGCCCGAACAGGGGAGCGCGGCAGTACTTC
TRBV5-1,once,TRBJ2-7,TRBD1,CASRHRGPSSYEQYF,TGCGCCAGCAGACACAGGGGGCCCAGCTCCTACGAGCAGTACTTC
TRBV15,.,TRBJ2-1,.,CATSRAGSLANEQFF,TGTGCCACCAGCAGAGCAGGCAGTTTGGCCAATGAGCAGTTCTTC
TRBV5-6,.,TRBJ1-6,TRBD1,CASSQLTGIGSTYNSPLHF,TGTGCCAGCAGCCAACTGACAGGGATCGGATCCACCTATAATTCACCCCTCCACTTT
TRBV7-9,.,TRBJ1-6,TRBD1,CASSFRTGKNSPLHF,TGTGCCAGCAGCTTTCGGACAGGGAAGAATTCACCCCTCCACTTT
TRBV30,.,TRBJ1-2,TRBD1,CACDTGGTGNYGYTF,TGTGCCTGTGATACAGGGGGTACTGGAAACTATGGCTACACCTTC
TRBV30,few,TRBJ1-2,.,CAWSAFYGYTF,TGTGCCTGGAGTGCATTCTATGGCTACACCTTC
TRBV5-1,.,TRBJ2-1,TRBD2,CASSLGSGGAHEQFF,TGCGCCAGCAGCTTGGGTAGCGGGGGGGCCCATGAGCAGTTCTTC
TRBV5-1,.,TRBJ1-2,TRBD1,CASSSGQGTNYGYTF,TGCGCCAGCAGCTCGGGACAGGGAACTAACTATGGCTACACCTTC
TRBV3-1/TRBV3-2,.,TRBJ2-7,TRBD1,CASSPGTGGEQYF,TGTGCCAGCAGCCCCGGGACAGGGGGGGAGCAGTACTTC
TRBV5-1,.,TRBJ1-1,.,CASSFQGLNTEAFF,TGCGCCAGCAGCTTCCAGGGATTGAACACTGAAGCTTTCTTT
TRBV7-9,medium-sized,TRBJ2-1,.,CASSRVSRDEQFF,TGTGCCAGCAGTAGGGTGTCCAGGGATGAGCAGTTCTTC
TRBV9,.,TRBJ1-2,.,CASSGEGKGNYGYTF,TGTGCCAGCAGCGGGGAGGGGAAGGGTAACTATGGCTACACCTTC
TRBV7-2,.,TRBJ1-6,.,CASSLQSWSSYNSPLHF,TGTGCCAGCAGCTTACAGTCCTGGAGCTCCTATAATTCACCCCTCCACTTT
TRBV19,.,TRBJ1-5,.,CASRLAGSNQPQHF,TGTGCCAGTAGGCTCGCAGGGAGCAATCAGCCCCAGCATTTT
TRBV5-1,once,TRBJ1-3,.,CASSFLGGAGNTIYF,TGCGCCAGCAGCTTCTTGGGGGGAGCCGGAAACACCATATATTTT
TRBV9,.,TRBJ2-5,TRBD1,CASSVGPTGGAETQYF,TGTGCCAGCAGCGTAGGGCCCACAGGGGGCGCAGAGACCCAGTACTTC
TRBV4-1,.,TRBJ1-5,TRBD1,CASSRDRAPQPQHF,TGCGCCAGCAGCCGAGACAGGGCCCCTCAGCCCCAGCATTTT
TRBV6-6,.,TRBJ2-7,.,CASSKQGINEQYF,TGTGCCAGCAGTAAACAGGGAATCAACGAGCAGTACTTC
TRBV7-2,.,TRBJ2-7,TRBD2,CASSWPERGVEEQYF,TGTGCCAGCAGCTGGCCAGAGCGGGGGGTGGAAGAGCAGTACTTC
TRBV15,many,TRBJ1-4,.,CATSGGLMATNEKLFF,TGTGCCACCAGCGGAGGACTGATGGCAACTAATGAAAAACTGTTTTTT
TRBV27,.,TRBJ1-1,.,CASRGLMNTEAFF,TGTGCCAGCAGGGGGCTAATGAACACTGAAGCTTTCTTT
TRBV4-1,.,TRBJ2-3,TRBD2,CASSQGGLAGRDTQYF,TGCGCCAGCAGCCAAGGTGGCCTAGCGGGGAGAGATACGCAGTATTTT
TRBV18,.,TRBJ1-2,.,CASSPSKGRGYGYTF,TGTGCCAGCTCACCCTCGAAAGGCCGCGGCTATGGCTACACCTTC
TRBV7-3,.,TRBJ1-1,TRBD1,CASSGQGASTEAFF,TGTGCCAGCAGCGGACAGGGGGCCAGCACTGAAGCTTTCTTT
TRBV19,once,TRBJ1-4,.,CASRGRGATNEKLFF,TGTGCCAGTAGGGGCAGGGGTGCAACTAATGAAAAACTGTTTTTT
TRBV12-3/TRBV12-4,.,TRBJ2-1,.,CASSPGDEQFF,TGTGCCAGCAGCCCCGGGGATGAGCAGTTCTTC
TRBV18,.,TRBJ1-6,.,CASSPSARFNSPLHF,TGTGCCAGCTCACCATCCGCCAGGTTTAATTCACCCCTCCACTTT
TRBV5-6,few,TRBJ2-1,.,CASSLGGQNYNEQFF,TGTGCCAGCAGCTTGGGGGGCCAAAACTACAATGAGCAGTTCTTC
TRBV7-9,few,TRBJ2-7,TRBD1,CASSLARTGGTYEQYF,TGTGCCAGCAGCTTAGCGAGGACAGGTGGGACCTACGAGCAGTACTTC